This T cell receptor beta chain emerged from a study of T-cell reconstitution after alpha-beta-depleted transplantation in children. This CDR3 comprises 14 residues. Germline trimming cut 5 bases from V and 1 base from J; bases unmatched to any gene: 4. Broader study findings: Some patients' high day-60 TCRbeta diversity was traced to surviving recipient T cells and thymic progenitors. Two months or so post-transplant, alpha-beta T cells reportedly derived from several hundred expanded graft clones. At one year after transplant, newly produced T cells mostly accounted for T-cell counts and diversity.

Unique molecular identifiers were incorporated during preparation of the TCRbeta library. TCRdb passed the PCR reads through MiXCR, listing each CDR3 protein once. Here the sample spans hundreds of thousands of distinct CDR3 sequences, about 21% being singletons. This clonotype was detected many times. Its specificity is unknown. Material: PBMCs, mostly from graft donor cells, obtained 360 days after TCRalphabeta/CD19-depleted stem cell transplant. This clonotype was sampled from a boy under two years old who had a stem cell transplant for acute myeloid leukemia, so the T cells may come from the graft donor. This chain uses TRBV12-3 or TRBV12-4 with TRBJ2-7, with 8 bases identical to TRBD1. In DNA, the CDR3 is TGTGCCAGCAGTAAAGACAGGGGATCCTACGAGCAGTACTTC. It specifies CASSKDRGSYEQYF.